These T cell receptor beta chains were read from a single sample in a study of CD8 T cells in ankylosing spondylitis. Using its own MiXCR run on the 5' RACE reads, TCRdb lists one record per CDR3 protein. This table holds about 340,000 distinct CDR3 sequences, roughly 20% found once. Sample: blood, either unsorted or a sorted T cell fraction (not recorded which). The source of these receptors is a male donor with ankylosing spondylitis or in good health (not recorded which). CDR3s include the opening cysteine and the closing phenylalanine or tryptophan. A D gene is named only where the DNA matches it firmly. For some rows the clone size is stated as once, few or many, or as a class when expanded; others skip it.

d_call: NA
j_call: TRBJ2-3
v_call: TRBV18
clone_size: NA
cdr3_aa: CASSPDGTDTQYF
cdr3_nt: TGTGCCAGCTCACCTGACGGGACAGATACGCAGTATTTT

d_call: NA
j_call: TRBJ2-3
v_call: TRBV7-2
clone_size: NA
cdr3_aa: CASRPPDGVTQYF
cdr3_nt: TGTGCCAGCAGACCTCCCGACGGGGTTACGCAGTATTTT

d_call: NA
j_call: TRBJ2-6
v_call: TRBV6-1
clone_size: NA
cdr3_aa: CASALGGANVLTF
cdr3_nt: TGTGCCAGCGCGCTGGGAGGGGCCAACGTCCTGACTTTC

d_call: NA
j_call: TRBJ2-3
v_call: TRBV29-1
clone_size: NA
cdr3_aa: CSSEGGPDTQYF
cdr3_nt: TGCAGCTCTGAAGGGGGGCCGGATACGCAGTATTTT

d_call: TRBD1
j_call: TRBJ2-7
v_call: TRBV5-1
clone_size: NA
cdr3_aa: CASTLGDRGGYEQYF
cdr3_nt: TGCGCCAGCACCCTTGGGGACAGGGGTGGCTACGAGCAGTACTTC

d_call: NA
j_call: TRBJ1-1
v_call: TRBV11-2
clone_size: NA
cdr3_aa: CASSLDLLEAFF
cdr3_nt: TGTGCCAGCAGCTTAGATCTCCTTGAAGCTTTCTTT

d_call: NA
j_call: TRBJ2-1
v_call: TRBV7-8
clone_size: NA
cdr3_aa: CASSLYGGAPQFF
cdr3_nt: TGTGCCAGCAGCTTATATGGGGGAGCCCCGCAGTTCTTC

d_call: TRBD2
j_call: TRBJ2-2
v_call: TRBV4-1
clone_size: few
cdr3_aa: CASRRGEDTGELFF
cdr3_nt: TGCGCCAGCAGACGGGGGGAGGACACCGGGGAGCTGTTTTTT

d_call: NA
j_call: TRBJ2-7
v_call: TRBV4-1
clone_size: few
cdr3_aa: CASSQNQAVNYEQYF
cdr3_nt: TGCGCCAGCAGCCAGAACCAGGCAGTAAATTACGAGCAGTACTTC

d_call: NA
j_call: TRBJ1-1
v_call: TRBV4-1
clone_size: NA
cdr3_aa: CASSQDPNWNTEAFF
cdr3_nt: TGCGCCAGCAGCCAAGATCCCAACTGGAACACTGAAGCTTTCTTT

d_call: NA
j_call: TRBJ2-1
v_call: TRBV2
clone_size: NA
cdr3_aa: CASKGLNNEQFF
cdr3_nt: TGTGCCAGCAAGGGCCTGAACAATGAGCAGTTCTTC

d_call: NA
j_call: TRBJ2-3
v_call: TRBV7-9
clone_size: NA
cdr3_aa: CASGGAYTDTQYF
cdr3_nt: TGTGCCAGCGGGGGGGCTTACACAGATACGCAGTATTTT

d_call: NA
j_call: TRBJ2-1
v_call: TRBV29-1
clone_size: once
cdr3_aa: CSVELEWGFNEQFF
cdr3_nt: TGCAGCGTTGAACTAGAATGGGGGTTTAATGAGCAGTTCTTC

d_call: TRBD1
j_call: TRBJ2-5
v_call: TRBV20-1
clone_size: few
cdr3_aa: CSARDSQGPLGETQYF
cdr3_nt: TGCAGTGCTAGAGATTCACAGGGGCCCTTAGGAGAGACCCAGTACTTC

d_call: NA
j_call: TRBJ2-7
v_call: TRBV18
clone_size: NA
cdr3_aa: CSSEDRKNPYEQYF
cdr3_nt: TGTTCCAGCGAAGACAGGAAAAACCCCTACGAGCAGTACTTC

d_call: NA
j_call: TRBJ1-2
v_call: TRBV14
clone_size: few
cdr3_aa: CASSQDGESLGYGYTF
cdr3_nt: TGTGCCAGCAGCCAAGACGGAGAGAGCCTAGGCTATGGCTACACCTTC

d_call: TRBD2
j_call: TRBJ2-5
v_call: TRBV27
clone_size: few
cdr3_aa: CASSLSFSGGLNKTQYF
cdr3_nt: TGTGCCAGCAGTTTATCCTTCTCGGGGGGGCTGAATAAGACCCAGTACTTC

d_call: NA
j_call: TRBJ2-7
v_call: TRBV18
clone_size: NA
cdr3_aa: CASSPWDGDYEQYF
cdr3_nt: TGTGCCAGCTCACCCTGGGACGGAGACTACGAGCAGTACTTC

d_call: NA
j_call: TRBJ2-7
v_call: TRBV7-9
clone_size: NA
cdr3_aa: CASSLAGMYEQYF
cdr3_nt: TGTGCCAGCAGCTTAGCAGGGATGTACGAGCAGTACTTC

d_call: NA
j_call: TRBJ2-7
v_call: TRBV7-8
clone_size: few
cdr3_aa: CASSLEVHSYEQYF
cdr3_nt: TGTGCCAGCAGCTTAGAGGTACACTCCTACGAGCAGTACTTC

d_call: TRBD1
j_call: TRBJ2-2
v_call: TRBV7-3
clone_size: many
cdr3_aa: CASRDRGSGELFF
cdr3_nt: TGTGCCAGCAGGGACAGGGGATCCGGGGAGCTGTTTTTT

d_call: NA
j_call: TRBJ2-3
v_call: TRBV29-1
clone_size: few
cdr3_aa: CSVRLALGGTDTQYF
cdr3_nt: TGCAGCGTTAGACTGGCGCTTGGTGGCACAGATACGCAGTATTTT

d_call: TRBD2
j_call: TRBJ2-3
v_call: TRBV9
clone_size: NA
cdr3_aa: CASSVVPSGGLGITDTQYF
cdr3_nt: TGTGCCAGCAGCGTAGTCCCTAGCGGGGGCTTGGGGATCACAGATACGCAGTATTTT

d_call: TRBD1
j_call: TRBJ2-5
v_call: TRBV6-6
clone_size: many
cdr3_aa: CASSPGGTQYF
cdr3_nt: TGTGCCAGCAGCCCAGGGGGGACCCAGTACTTC

d_call: NA
j_call: TRBJ2-7
v_call: TRBV7-9
clone_size: few
cdr3_aa: CASSLRDTAYEQYF
cdr3_nt: TGTGCCAGCAGCCTAAGGGACACAGCCTACGAGCAGTACTTC

d_call: TRBD2
j_call: TRBJ2-1
v_call: TRBV4-1
clone_size: NA
cdr3_aa: CASSHQSGLAVYNEQFF
cdr3_nt: TGCGCCAGCAGCCACCAATCCGGACTAGCGGTCTACAATGAGCAGTTCTTC

d_call: NA
j_call: TRBJ2-5
v_call: TRBV28
clone_size: NA
cdr3_aa: CASSLGFLTQYF
cdr3_nt: TGTGCCAGCAGTTTAGGGTTTCTGACCCAGTACTTC

d_call: NA
j_call: TRBJ2-3
v_call: TRBV5-5
clone_size: few
cdr3_aa: CASSLGPPTDTQYF
cdr3_nt: TGTGCCAGCAGCTTGGGGCCGCCCACAGATACGCAGTATTTT

d_call: NA
j_call: TRBJ2-2
v_call: TRBV7-3
clone_size: NA
cdr3_aa: CASSYTGGELFF
cdr3_nt: TGTGCCAGCAGCTACACAGGGGGGGAGCTGTTTTTT

d_call: NA
j_call: TRBJ2-7
v_call: TRBV4-1
clone_size: few
cdr3_aa: CASSSPPSSTYEQYF
cdr3_nt: TGCGCCAGCAGCTCACCACCCTCCAGCACCTACGAGCAGTACTTC

d_call: NA
j_call: TRBJ2-7
v_call: TRBV20-1
clone_size: few
cdr3_aa: CSARGGLGRYEQYF
cdr3_nt: TGCAGTGCTAGAGGGGGGCTAGGGAGATACGAGCAGTACTTC

d_call: TRBD2
j_call: TRBJ2-1
v_call: TRBV15
clone_size: few
cdr3_aa: CATSRVSGGVNNEQFF
cdr3_nt: TGTGCCACCAGCAGAGTTAGCGGGGGGGTGAACAATGAGCAGTTCTTC

d_call: TRBD1
j_call: TRBJ1-5
v_call: TRBV28
clone_size: few
cdr3_aa: CASSLTGVGQPQHF
cdr3_nt: TGTGCCAGCAGTTTGACAGGGGTGGGGCAGCCCCAGCATTTT

d_call: NA
j_call: TRBJ2-5
v_call: TRBV6-1
clone_size: NA
cdr3_aa: CASSPFRSGQETQYF
cdr3_nt: TGTGCCAGCAGCCCCTTCCGGAGCGGCCAAGAGACCCAGTACTTC

d_call: NA
j_call: TRBJ2-7
v_call: TRBV6-1
clone_size: few
cdr3_aa: CASSANPLRSYEQYF
cdr3_nt: TGTGCCAGCAGCGCCAACCCCCTCCGGTCCTACGAGCAGTACTTC

d_call: TRBD1
j_call: TRBJ1-1
v_call: TRBV28
clone_size: few
cdr3_aa: CASSFSPGGRTEAFF
cdr3_nt: TGTGCCAGCAGTTTTAGTCCAGGGGGAAGAACTGAAGCTTTCTTT

d_call: NA
j_call: TRBJ2-3
v_call: TRBV9
clone_size: NA
cdr3_aa: CASSAGKAPDTQYF
cdr3_nt: TGTGCCAGCAGCGCCGGGAAGGCGCCAGATACGCAGTATTTT

d_call: NA
j_call: TRBJ2-5
v_call: TRBV5-5
clone_size: few
cdr3_aa: CASSLEGSTETQYF
cdr3_nt: TGTGCCAGCAGCTTGGAAGGGTCGACAGAGACCCAGTACTTC

d_call: TRBD2
j_call: TRBJ2-3
v_call: TRBV20-1
clone_size: NA
cdr3_aa: CSARVLSGGTDTQYF
cdr3_nt: TGCAGTGCTAGGGTGCTTAGCGGGGGCACAGATACGCAGTATTTT

d_call: NA
j_call: TRBJ1-4
v_call: TRBV12-3/TRBV12-4
clone_size: NA
cdr3_aa: CASSLKGLANEKLFF
cdr3_nt: TGTGCCAGCAGTTTAAAGGGTTTGGCTAATGAAAAACTGTTTTTT

d_call: TRBD1
j_call: TRBJ2-5
v_call: TRBV13
clone_size: few
cdr3_aa: CASSPGTGDQETQYF
cdr3_nt: TGTGCCAGCAGCCCCGGGACAGGGGATCAAGAGACCCAGTACTTC

d_call: NA
j_call: TRBJ2-7
v_call: TRBV12-3/TRBV12-4
clone_size: few
cdr3_aa: CASSFVGGRAYEQYF
cdr3_nt: TGTGCCAGCAGTTTTGTCGGGGGAAGGGCCTACGAGCAGTACTTC

d_call: NA
j_call: TRBJ2-7
v_call: TRBV12-3/TRBV12-4
clone_size: NA
cdr3_aa: CASSLRQQTSYEQYF
cdr3_nt: TGTGCCAGCAGTTTAAGGCAGCAAACTTCCTACGAGCAGTACTTC

d_call: NA
j_call: TRBJ2-1
v_call: TRBV28
clone_size: few
cdr3_aa: CASSGAYNEQFF
cdr3_nt: TGTGCCAGCAGTGGGGCATACAATGAGCAGTTCTTC

d_call: NA
j_call: TRBJ2-5
v_call: TRBV11-2
clone_size: few
cdr3_aa: CASSLEPQGAETQYF
cdr3_nt: TGTGCCAGCAGCTTAGAACCACAGGGCGCGGAGACCCAGTACTTC

d_call: TRBD1
j_call: TRBJ2-3
v_call: TRBV12-3/TRBV12-4
clone_size: few
cdr3_aa: CASSFLGQGADTQYF
cdr3_nt: TGTGCCAGCAGTTTCCTGGGACAGGGTGCAGATACGCAGTATTTT